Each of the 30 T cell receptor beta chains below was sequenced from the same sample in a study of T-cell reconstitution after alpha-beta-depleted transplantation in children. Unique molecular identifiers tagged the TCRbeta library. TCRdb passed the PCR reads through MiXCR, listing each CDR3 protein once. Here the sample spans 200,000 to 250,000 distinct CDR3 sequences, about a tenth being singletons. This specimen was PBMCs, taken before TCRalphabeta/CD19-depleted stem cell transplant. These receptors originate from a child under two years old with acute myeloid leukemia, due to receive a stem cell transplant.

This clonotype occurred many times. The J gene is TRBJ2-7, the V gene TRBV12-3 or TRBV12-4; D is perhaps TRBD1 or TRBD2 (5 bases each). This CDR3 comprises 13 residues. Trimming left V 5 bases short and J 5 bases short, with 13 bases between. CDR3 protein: CASSAGTPDEQYF. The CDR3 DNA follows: TGTGCCAGCAGTGCCGGGACCCCCGACGAGCAGTACTTC.

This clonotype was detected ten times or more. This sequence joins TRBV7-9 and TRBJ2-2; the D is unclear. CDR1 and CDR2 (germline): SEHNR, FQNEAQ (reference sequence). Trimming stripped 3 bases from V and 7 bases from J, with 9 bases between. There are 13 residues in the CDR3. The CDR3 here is CASSLAIGGELFF. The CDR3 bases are TGTGCCAGCAGCTTGGCGATTGGCGGGGAGCTGTTTTTT.

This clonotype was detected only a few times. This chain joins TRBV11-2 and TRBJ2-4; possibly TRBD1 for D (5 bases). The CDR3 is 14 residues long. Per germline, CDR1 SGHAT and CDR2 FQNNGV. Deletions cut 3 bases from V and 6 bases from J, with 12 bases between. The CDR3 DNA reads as TGTGCCAGCAGCTTTTGGGGCTTGGGAAACATTCAGTACTTC. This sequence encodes CASSFWGLGNIQYF.

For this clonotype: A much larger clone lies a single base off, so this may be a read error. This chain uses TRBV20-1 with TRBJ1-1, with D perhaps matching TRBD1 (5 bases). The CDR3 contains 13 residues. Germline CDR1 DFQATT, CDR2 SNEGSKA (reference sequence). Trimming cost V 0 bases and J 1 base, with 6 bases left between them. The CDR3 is CSARDGGNTEAFF. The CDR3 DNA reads TGCAGTGCTAGAGATGGGGGGAACACTGAAGCTTTCTTT.

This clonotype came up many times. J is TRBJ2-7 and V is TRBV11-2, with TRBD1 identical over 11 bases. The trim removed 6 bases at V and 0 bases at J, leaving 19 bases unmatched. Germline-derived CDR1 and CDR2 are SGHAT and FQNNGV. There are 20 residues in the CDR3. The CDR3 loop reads CASSPRGTGGAGKRSYEQYF. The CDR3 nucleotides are TGTGCCAGCAGTCCTCGGGGGACAGGGGGAGCGGGAAAACGCTCCTACGAGCAGTACTTC.

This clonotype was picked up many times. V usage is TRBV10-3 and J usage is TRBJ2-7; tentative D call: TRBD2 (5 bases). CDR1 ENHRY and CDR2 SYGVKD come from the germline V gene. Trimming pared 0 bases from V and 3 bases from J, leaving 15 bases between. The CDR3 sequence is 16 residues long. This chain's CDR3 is CAISESARELSYEQYF. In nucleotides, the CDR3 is TGTGCCATCAGTGAGTCGGCGAGGGAGCTAAGCTACGAGCAGTACTTC.

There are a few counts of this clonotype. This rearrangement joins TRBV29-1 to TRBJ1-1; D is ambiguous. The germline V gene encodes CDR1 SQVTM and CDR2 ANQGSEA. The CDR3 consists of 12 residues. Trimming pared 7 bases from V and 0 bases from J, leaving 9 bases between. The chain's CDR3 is CSATQVNTEAFF. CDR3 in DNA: TGCAGCGCCACTCAGGTGAACACTGAAGCTTTCTTT.

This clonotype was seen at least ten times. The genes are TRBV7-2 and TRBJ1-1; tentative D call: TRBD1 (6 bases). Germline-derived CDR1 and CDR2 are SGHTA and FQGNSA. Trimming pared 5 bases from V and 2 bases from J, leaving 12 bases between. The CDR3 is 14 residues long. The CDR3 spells CASSITTGNTEAFF. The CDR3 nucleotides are TGTGCCAGCAGCATTACGACAGGTAACACTGAAGCTTTCTTT.

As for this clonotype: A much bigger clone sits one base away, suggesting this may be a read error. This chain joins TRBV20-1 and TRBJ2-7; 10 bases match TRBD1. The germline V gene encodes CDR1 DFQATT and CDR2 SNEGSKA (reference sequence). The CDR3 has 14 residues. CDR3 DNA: TGCAGTGCTAGGGTGGGGGACAGGGGTGGCGAGCAGTCCTTC. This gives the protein CSARVGDRGGEQSF.

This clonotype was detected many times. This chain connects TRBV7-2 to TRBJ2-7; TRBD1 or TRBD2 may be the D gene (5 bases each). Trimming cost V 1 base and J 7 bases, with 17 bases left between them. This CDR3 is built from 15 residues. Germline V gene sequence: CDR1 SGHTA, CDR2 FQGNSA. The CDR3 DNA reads TGTGCCAGCAGCTTAGGTGGGACCTCCACTGTGGAGCAGTACTTC. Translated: CASSLGGTSTVEQYF.

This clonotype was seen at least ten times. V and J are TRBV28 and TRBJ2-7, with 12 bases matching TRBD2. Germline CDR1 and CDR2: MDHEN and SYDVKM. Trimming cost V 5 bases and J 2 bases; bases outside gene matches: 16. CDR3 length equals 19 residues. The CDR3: CASSPPLPTSGGRTYEQYF. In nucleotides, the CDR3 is TGTGCCAGCAGTCCACCTCTGCCGACTAGCGGGGGTCGAACCTACGAGCAGTACTTC.

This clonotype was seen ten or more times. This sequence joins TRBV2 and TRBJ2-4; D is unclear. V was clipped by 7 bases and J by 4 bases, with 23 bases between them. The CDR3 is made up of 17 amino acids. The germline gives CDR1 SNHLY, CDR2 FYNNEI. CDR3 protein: CASKLILLTNSKNIQYF. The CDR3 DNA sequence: TGTGCCAGCAAGTTAATACTTTTGACAAACTCTAAAAACATTCAGTACTTC.

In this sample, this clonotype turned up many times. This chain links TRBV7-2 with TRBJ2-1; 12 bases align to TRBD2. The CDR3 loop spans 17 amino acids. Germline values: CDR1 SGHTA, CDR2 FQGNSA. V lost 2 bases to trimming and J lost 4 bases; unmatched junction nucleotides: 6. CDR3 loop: CASSLSLGTSGYNEQFF. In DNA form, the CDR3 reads TGTGCCAGCAGCTTATCTCTGGGGACTAGCGGGTACAATGAGCAGTTCTTC.

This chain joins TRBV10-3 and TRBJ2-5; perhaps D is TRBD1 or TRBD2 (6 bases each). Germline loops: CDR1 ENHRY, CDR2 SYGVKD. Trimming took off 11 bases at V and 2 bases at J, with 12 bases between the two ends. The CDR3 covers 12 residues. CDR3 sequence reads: CALGGHQETQYF. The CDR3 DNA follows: TGTGCCCTGGGGGGCCATCAAGAGACCCAGTACTTC.

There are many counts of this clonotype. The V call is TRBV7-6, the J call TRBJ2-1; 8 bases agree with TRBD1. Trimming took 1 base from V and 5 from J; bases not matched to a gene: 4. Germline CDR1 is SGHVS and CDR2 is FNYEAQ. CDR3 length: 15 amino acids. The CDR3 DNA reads TGTGCCAGCAGCTTAGACCAGGGGGCGCACAATGAGCAGTTCTTC. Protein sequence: CASSLDQGAHNEQFF.

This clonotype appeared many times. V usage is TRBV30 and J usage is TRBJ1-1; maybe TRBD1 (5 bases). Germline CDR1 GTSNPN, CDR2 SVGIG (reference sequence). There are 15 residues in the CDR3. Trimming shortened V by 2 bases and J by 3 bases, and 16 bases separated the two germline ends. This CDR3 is CAWSKGGRDHTEAFF. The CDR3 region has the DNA TGTGCCTGGAGTAAGGGCGGGCGGGACCACACTGAAGCTTTCTTT.

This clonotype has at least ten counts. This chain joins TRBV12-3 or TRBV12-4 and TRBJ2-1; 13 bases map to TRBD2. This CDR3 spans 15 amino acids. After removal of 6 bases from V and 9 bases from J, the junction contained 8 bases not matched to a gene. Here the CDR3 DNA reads TGTGCCAGCAGGCGAACTAGCGGGGGGGCCTCTGAGCAGTTCTTC. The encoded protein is CASRRTSGGASEQFF.

Written as DNA, the CDR3 is TGTGCCAGCAGCGTAGAGGAGGGGTCCTACAATGAGCAGTTCTTC. Its protein is CASSVEEGSYNEQFF. The rearrangement uses TRBV9 and TRBJ2-1, with D possibly matching TRBD2 (6 bases). Trimming cost V 0 bases and J 1 base, with 8 bases left between them. Germline loops: CDR1 SGDLS, CDR2 YYNGEE. The CDR3 extends over 15 amino acids.

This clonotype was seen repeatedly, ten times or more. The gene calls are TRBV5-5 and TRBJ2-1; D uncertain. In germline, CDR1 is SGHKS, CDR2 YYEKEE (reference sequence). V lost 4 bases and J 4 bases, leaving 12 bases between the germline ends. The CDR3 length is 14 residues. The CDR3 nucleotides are TGTGCCAGCAGCCTAGACCCCCGTTACAATGAGCAGTTCTTC. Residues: CASSLDPRYNEQFF.

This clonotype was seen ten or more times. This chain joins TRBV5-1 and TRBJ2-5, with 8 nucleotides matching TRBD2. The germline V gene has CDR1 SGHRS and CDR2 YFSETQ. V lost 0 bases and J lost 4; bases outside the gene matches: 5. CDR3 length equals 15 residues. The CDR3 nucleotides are TGCGCCAGCAGCTTGGAAGGCGGGAGGCGAGAGACCCAGTACTTC. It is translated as CASSLEGGRRETQYF. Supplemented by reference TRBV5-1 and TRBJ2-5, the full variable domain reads KAGVTQTPRYLIKTRGQQVTLSCSPISGHRSVSWYQQTPGQGLQFLFEYFSETQRNKGNFPGRFSGRQFSNSRSEMNVSTLELGDSALYLCASSLEGGRRETQYFGPGTRLLVL.

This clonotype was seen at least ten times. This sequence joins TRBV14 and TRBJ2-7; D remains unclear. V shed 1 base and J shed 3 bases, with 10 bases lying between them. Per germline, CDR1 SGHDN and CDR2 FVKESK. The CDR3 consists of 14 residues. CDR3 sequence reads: CASSQVASHYEQYF. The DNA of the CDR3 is TGTGCCAGCAGCCAAGTGGCCAGCCACTACGAGCAGTACTTC.

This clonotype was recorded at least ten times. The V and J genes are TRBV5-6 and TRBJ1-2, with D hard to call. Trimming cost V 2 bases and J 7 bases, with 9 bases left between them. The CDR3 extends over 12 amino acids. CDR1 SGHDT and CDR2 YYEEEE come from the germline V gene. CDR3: CASSFRMAGYTF. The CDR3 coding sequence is TGTGCCAGCAGCTTTAGAATGGCTGGCTACACCTTC.

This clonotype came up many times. The CDR3: CAISGTGGGDEQFF. The DNA for the CDR3 is TGTGCCATCAGCGGGACAGGGGGCGGAGATGAGCAGTTCTTC. J is TRBJ2-1 and V is TRBV10-3; 12 nucleotides agree with TRBD1. V dropped 6 bases and J dropped 8; count of bases not matched to a gene: 5. The germline V gene has CDR1 ENHRY and CDR2 SYGVKD. The CDR3 consists of 14 residues.

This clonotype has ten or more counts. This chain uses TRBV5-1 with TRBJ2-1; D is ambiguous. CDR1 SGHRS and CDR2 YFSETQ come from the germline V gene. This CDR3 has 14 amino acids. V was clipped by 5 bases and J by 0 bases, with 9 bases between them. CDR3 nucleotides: TGCGCCAGCAGACCGACCAGCTCCTACAATGAGCAGTTCTTC. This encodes CASRPTSSYNEQFF. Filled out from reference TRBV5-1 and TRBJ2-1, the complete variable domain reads KAGVTQTPRYLIKTRGQQVTLSCSPISGHRSVSWYQQTPGQGLQFLFEYFSETQRNKGNFPGRFSGRQFSNSRSEMNVSTLELGDSALYLCASRPTSSYNEQFFGPGTRLTVL.

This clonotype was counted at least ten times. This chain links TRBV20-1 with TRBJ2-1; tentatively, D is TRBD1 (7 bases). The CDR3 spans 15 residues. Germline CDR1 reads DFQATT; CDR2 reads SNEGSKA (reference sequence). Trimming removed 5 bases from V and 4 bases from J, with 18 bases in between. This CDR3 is CSASQGEAGYNEQFF. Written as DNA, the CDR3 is TGCAGTGCTTCCCAGGGGGAGGCCGGATACAATGAGCAGTTCTTC.

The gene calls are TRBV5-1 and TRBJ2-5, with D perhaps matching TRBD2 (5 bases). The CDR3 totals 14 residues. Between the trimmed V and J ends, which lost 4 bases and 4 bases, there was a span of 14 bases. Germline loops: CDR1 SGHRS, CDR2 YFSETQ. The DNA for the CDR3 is TGCGCCAGCAGCCCCGGAGGCGTGGGAGAGACCCAGTACTTC. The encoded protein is CASSPGGVGETQYF.

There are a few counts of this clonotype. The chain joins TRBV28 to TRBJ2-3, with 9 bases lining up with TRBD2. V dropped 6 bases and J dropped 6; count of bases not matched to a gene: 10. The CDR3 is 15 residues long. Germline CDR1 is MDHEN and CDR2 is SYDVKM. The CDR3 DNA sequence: TGTGCCAGCAGCCCTAGCGGGGCCAAAAGGGATACGCAGTATTTT. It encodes CASSPSGAKRDTQYF.

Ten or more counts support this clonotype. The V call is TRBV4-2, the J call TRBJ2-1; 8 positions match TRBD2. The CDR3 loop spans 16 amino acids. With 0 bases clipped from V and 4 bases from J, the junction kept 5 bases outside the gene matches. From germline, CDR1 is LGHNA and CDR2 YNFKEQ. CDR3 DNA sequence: TGTGCCAGCAGCCAAGATTACAGCGGGAGTTACAATGAGCAGTTCTTC. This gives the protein CASSQDYSGSYNEQFF.

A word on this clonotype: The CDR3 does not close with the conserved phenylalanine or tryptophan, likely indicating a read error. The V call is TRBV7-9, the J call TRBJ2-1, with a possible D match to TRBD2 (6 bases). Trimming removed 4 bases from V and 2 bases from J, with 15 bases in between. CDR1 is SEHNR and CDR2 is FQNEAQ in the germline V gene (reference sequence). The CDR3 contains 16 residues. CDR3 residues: CASSSSGLNTYNEQFL. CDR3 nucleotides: TGTGCCAGCAGCTCCTCCGGACTAAACACCTACAATGAGCAGTTCTTG.

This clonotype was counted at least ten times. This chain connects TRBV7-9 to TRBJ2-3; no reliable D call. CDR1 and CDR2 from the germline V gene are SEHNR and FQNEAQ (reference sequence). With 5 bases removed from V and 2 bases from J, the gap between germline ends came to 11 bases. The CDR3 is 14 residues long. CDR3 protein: CASSPRLDTDTQYF. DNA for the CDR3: TGTGCCAGCAGCCCCAGGCTTGACACAGATACGCAGTATTTT.